One sample yielded the 19 T cell receptor beta chains listed below, sequenced in a study of blood T cell repertoires in COVID-19. Clones were read by immunoSEQ multiplex PCR, and TCRdb kept only the in-frame ones, dropping some. This table has around 190,000 clones, approximately 82% appearing once. Sequencing input: peripheral blood. The receptors were gathered from a human donor in a cohort sampled during active COVID-19.

The chain is built from TRBV28 and TRBJ2-7; 7 bases are shared with TRBD1. The CDR3 contains 13 residues. The trim removed 3 bases at V and 6 bases at J, leaving 5 bases unmatched. CDR1 and CDR2 (germline): MDHEN, SYDVKM. CDR3 amino acids: CASSFTGDSEQYF. For the CDR3, the DNA is TGTGCCAGCAGTTTTACAGGGGACAGCGAGCAGTACTTC.

J is TRBJ1-1 and V is TRBV28, with a weak D call TRBD1 (5 bases). Germline-derived CDR1 and CDR2 are MDHEN and SYDVKM. With 5 bases removed from V and 4 bases from J, the gap between germline ends came to 20 bases. This CDR3 contains 16 residues. CDR3 nucleotides: TGTGCCAGCAGTCCCCTAAGGGGCCGTTGGGGCACTGAAGCTTTCTTT. Its translation is CASSPLRGRWGTEAFF.

The genes are TRBV6-1 and TRBJ1-5, with D maybe TRBD1 (6 bases). Germline CDR1 reads MNHNS; CDR2 reads SASEGT. V lost 2 bases and J lost 2, with 13 bases in between. The CDR3 length is 16 residues. CDR3 amino acids: CASSENPGVRNQPQHF. CDR3 nucleotides: TGTGCCAGCAGTGAAAATCCAGGGGTGCGCAATCAGCCCCAGCATTTT.

To note about this clone: The same CDR3 can be traced to other DNA sequences in this sample. This sequence joins TRBV7-8 and TRBJ2-7; D might be TRBD1 (6 bases). The ends were cut back, 2 bases at V and 4 bases at J, with 6 bases in the middle. The CDR3 consists of 12 residues. Germline V lookup: CDR1 SGHVS, CDR2 FQNEAQ. The CDR3 bases are TGTGCCAGCAGCTTACAGGGGTACGAGCAGTACTTC. Translated, it gives CASSLQGYEQYF.

The V and J genes are TRBV6-5 and TRBJ1-2, with 9 bases aligning to TRBD1. There are 15 residues in the CDR3. Germline V CDR1 and CDR2: MNHEY, SVGAGI. J was trimmed by 3 bases and V by 5 bases; bases with no gene match: 7. CDR3 protein: CASSHGTGSDYGYTF. Here the CDR3 DNA reads TGTGCCAGCAGTCATGGGACAGGGAGCGACTATGGCTACACCTTC.

The chain uses TRBV7-6 and TRBJ1-3, with D uncertain. V was cut by 1 base and J by 0 bases, with 10 bases left in between. Germline V gene lookup returns CDR1 SGHVS and CDR2 FNYEAQ. The CDR3 covers 16 residues. CDR3 nucleotides: TGTGCCAGCAGCTTAGGCCAGTTGCTCTCTGGAAACACCATATATTTT. Translating it yields CASSLGQLLSGNTIYF.

The V gene is TRBV28, the J gene TRBJ2-2; D not resolved. Germline assignment: CDR1 MDHEN and CDR2 SYDVKM. Trimming left V 2 bases short and J 5 bases short, with 9 bases between. This CDR3 is built from 14 residues. CDR3 sequence reads: CASSLAPRTGELFF. CDR3 bases: TGTGCCAGCAGTTTAGCCCCGAGAACCGGGGAGCTGTTTTTT.

The chain combines TRBV10-3 with TRBJ2-3, with TRBD2 matching 8 bases. The V gene's germline CDR1 is ENHRY and CDR2 SYGVKD. V gave up 4 bases and J gave up 4 bases; unmatched junction bases: 7. The CDR3 loop spans 15 amino acids. CDR3 in amino acids: CAISVAGGHADTQYF. CDR3 bases: TGTGCCATCAGTGTGGCGGGAGGCCATGCAGATACGCAGTATTTT.

This rearrangement joins TRBV7-9 to TRBJ1-5, with D perhaps TRBD1 (6 bases). V shed 2 bases and J shed 10 bases, with 9 bases lying between them. The germline gives CDR1 SEHNR, CDR2 FQNEAQ (reference sequence). This CDR3 is 12 amino acids long. CDR3 sequence reads: CASSLFGGPQHF. The CDR3 region has the DNA TGTGCCAGCAGCTTATTTGGGGGCCCCCAGCATTTT.

The gene calls are TRBV28 and TRBJ2-5; 7 nucleotides agree with TRBD2. The germline gives CDR1 MDHEN, CDR2 SYDVKM. The CDR3 has 18 residues. Trimming took 0 bases from V and 2 from J; bases not matched to a gene: 12. The DNA of the CDR3 is TGTGCCAGCAGTTTATGTGGAGGGGCTAGCGGAAATCAAGAGACCCAGTACTTC. As protein: CASSLCGGASGNQETQYF.

This clone appeared a few times. The rearrangement joins TRBV2 to TRBJ1-1, with unresolved D. V was trimmed by 6 bases and J by 4 bases, leaving 12 bases between them. This CDR3 comprises 13 residues. The germline V gene has CDR1 SNHLY and CDR2 FYNNEI. The CDR3, as DNA: TGTGCCAGCAGCTCCCAGGATTTCACTGAAGCTTTCTTT. It translates to CASSSQDFTEAFF. Full variable domain (missing parts from reference TRBV2 and TRBJ1-1): EPEVTQTPSHQVTQMGQEVILRCVPISNHLYFYWYRQILGQKVEFLVSFYNNEISEKSEIFDDQFSVERPDGSNFTLKIRSTKLEDSAMYFCASSSQDFTEAFFGQGTRLTVV.

This clone was detected only a few times. The chain couples TRBV6-6 to TRBJ2-1; 11 bases match TRBD2. V lost 5 bases and J lost 6; bases outside the gene matches: 9. Per the germline V gene, CDR1 is MNHNY and CDR2 is SVGAGI (reference sequence). The CDR3 runs 16 residues. CDR3 coding DNA: TGTGCCAGCAGTCCCCGTACTAGCGGGAGTACCAATGAGCAGTTCTTC. Protein product: CASSPRTSGSTNEQFF.

The V call is TRBV7-8, the J call TRBJ1-6; the match to TRBD1 covers 10 bases. The J segment lost 7 bases and the V segment lost 5 bases, leaving 2 bases of the junction unmatched. This CDR3 is built from 14 residues. Germline assignment: CDR1 SGHVS and CDR2 FQNEAQ. CDR3 in amino acids: CASSTDRGNSPLHF. CDR3 nucleotides: TGTGCCAGCAGCACGGACAGGGGGAATTCACCCCTCCACTTT.

The rearrangement uses TRBV7-6 and TRBJ2-3; 11 bases line up with TRBD2. Germline loops: CDR1 SGHVS, CDR2 FNYEAQ. The CDR3 runs to 17 residues. V lost 1 base, J lost 0 bases, and 3 bases stayed unmatched. The CDR3 region is CASSLGRTSGSTDTQYF. CDR3 bases: TGTGCCAGCAGCTTAGGTAGGACTAGCGGGAGCACAGATACGCAGTATTTT.

This chain uses TRBV5-1 with TRBJ2-7, with 10 bases identical to TRBD1. The length of the CDR3 is 13 residues. CDR1 is SGHRS and CDR2 is YFSETQ in the germline V gene. V lost 7 bases and J lost 5; bases outside the gene matches: 6. CDR3 protein: CASRGQGVNEQYF. The CDR3 DNA is TGCGCCAGCCGCGGACAGGGGGTAAACGAGCAGTACTTC.

This clone showed up just once. Additional DNA sequences in this sample encode the identical CDR3. The V gene is TRBV18, the J gene TRBJ2-5; unclear D gene. The length of the CDR3 is 13 residues. Germline V CDR1 and CDR2: KGHSH, LQKENI. V lost 2 bases and J 1 base, leaving 5 bases between the germline ends. As DNA, the CDR3 is TGTGCCAGCTCACCAGGAGTCCAAGAGACCCAGTACTTC. This encodes CASSPGVQETQYF. The entire variable domain, with the rest obtained from reference TRBV18 and TRBJ2-5, is as follows: NAGVMQNPRHLVRRRGQEARLRCSPMKGHSHVYWYRQLPEEGLKFMVYLQKENIIDESGMPKERFSAEFPKEGPSILRIQQVVRGDSAAYFCASSPGVQETQYFGPGTRLLVL.

This clone was counted a single time. The CDR3, as DNA: TGTGCCAGCTCACCCGGACAGGGGTTAAATGGAAACACCATATATTTT. Protein: CASSPGQGLNGNTIYF. The chain combines TRBV18 with TRBJ1-3; 9 bases fit TRBD1. The CDR3 is made up of 16 amino acids. Trimming cost V 3 bases and J 3 bases; bases outside gene matches: 6. Germline V gene sequence: CDR1 KGHSH, CDR2 LQKENI.

This clone was seen more than once but under ten times. This chain connects TRBV7-9 to TRBJ1-1, with D perhaps matching TRBD1 (5 bases). The CDR3 runs 17 residues. The V end was cut by 2 bases, the J end by 1 base, with 17 bases between. Germline loops: CDR1 SEHNR, CDR2 FQNEAQ (reference sequence). The DNA of the CDR3 is TGTGCCAGCAGCTTAATGCGGGGGAGTTTGGAGAACACTGAAGCTTTCTTT. This gives the protein CASSLMRGSLENTEAFF.

This clone was seen a handful of times. This chain connects TRBV3-1 (or the pseudogene TRBV3-2) to TRBJ2-1; 12 bases match TRBD2. V gave up 0 bases and J gave up 6 bases; unmatched junction bases: 6. CDR1 and CDR2 (germline): LGHDT, YNNKEL (reference sequence). The CDR3 extends over 17 amino acids. The CDR3 DNA is TGTGCCAGCAGCCAAGACTCCGGACTAGCGGGAACCAATGAGCAGTTCTTC. It specifies CASSQDSGLAGTNEQFF.